The 9 T cell receptor beta chains reported below all come from one sample, sequenced in a study of blood T cell repertoires in COVID-19. TCRdb's copy holds only in-frame clones and misses some; the assay was immunoSEQ multiplex PCR. This table holds 150,000 to 190,000 clones, 80% to 90% found once. The source material was peripheral blood. The receptors stem from a woman aged 60-70 years with COVID-19, enrolled during active disease.

The chain links TRBV20-1 to TRBJ1-1, with 9 bases that match TRBD1. Per germline, CDR1 DFQATT and CDR2 SNEGSKA (reference sequence). The CDR3 extends over 11 amino acids. The V gene end was trimmed by 7 bases and the J gene end by 7 bases; junction bases not matched to a gene: 4. CDR3 sequence (DNA): TGCAGTGGACAGGGGGGGGATGAAGCTTTCTTT. It yields the protein CSGQGGDEAFF.

V and J are TRBV7-3 and TRBJ2-5, with TRBD2 identical over 11 bases. CDR1 is SGHTA, CDR2 FQGTGA, per germline. The V and J ends lost 5 bases and 4 bases, in that order; junction bases with no gene match: 3. This CDR3 spans 14 amino acids. The CDR3 sequence: CASSVAGGGETQYF. The CDR3 nucleotides are TGTGCCAGCAGCGTAGCGGGAGGGGGAGAGACCCAGTACTTC. The entire variable domain, with the rest obtained from reference TRBV7-3 and TRBJ2-5, is as follows: GAGVSQTPSNKVTEKGKYVELRCDPISGHTALYWYRQSLGQGPEFLIYFQGTGAADDSGLPNDRFFAVRPEGSVSTLKIQRTERGDSAVYLCASSVAGGGETQYFGPGTRLLVL.

The chain recombines TRBV30 with TRBJ1-3, with D perhaps matching TRBD1 (6 bases). Germline V CDR1 and CDR2: GTSNPN, SVGIG (reference sequence). The CDR3 consists of 13 residues. Trimming took off 7 bases at V and 2 bases at J, with 12 bases between the two ends. As DNA, the CDR3 is TGTGCCTATACCAGGGGAGCTGGAAACACCATATATTTT. Translating gives CAYTRGAGNTIYF.

This chain joins TRBV6-5 and TRBJ1-1; no definite D call. This CDR3 has 11 amino acids. V dropped 4 bases and J dropped 10 bases, with 10 bases sitting between them. Germline V CDR1 and CDR2: MNHEY, SVGAGI. The CDR3 sequence: CASSSSLRAFF. The CDR3 coding sequence is TGTGCCAGCAGTTCCTCCCTTAGAGCTTTCTTT.

The chain joins TRBV3-1 (or the pseudogene TRBV3-2) to TRBJ1-2, with D unclear. The CDR3 runs to 14 residues. Trimming pared 4 bases from V and 0 bases from J, leaving 9 bases between. Germline V gives CDR1 LGHDT, CDR2 YNNKEL (reference sequence). CDR3 DNA: TGTGCCAGCAGCCTCCGGGAAGCTAACTATGGCTACACCTTC. Translating gives CASSLREANYGYTF.

A single count supports this clone. J is TRBJ1-2 and V is TRBV6-5, with 8 nucleotides matching TRBD1. V was pared by 0 bases and J by 8 bases, with 5 bases of the junction left unmatched. Germline CDR1 and CDR2: MNHEY and SVGAGI. The CDR3 has 14 residues. For the CDR3, the DNA is TGTGCCAGCAGTTACTCGACAGGGGTGAGCGGCTACACCTTC. As protein: CASSYSTGVSGYTF.

The chain joins TRBV4-1 to TRBJ2-2; TRBD2 agrees at 7 bases. V shed 0 bases, J shed 6 bases, and the junction held 7 bases outside the gene matches. This CDR3 contains 16 residues. Looked up from germline, CDR1 is MGHRA and CDR2 is YSYEKL. CDR3: CASSQDRTRIAGELFF. In nucleotides, the CDR3 is TGCGCCAGCAGCCAAGATAGGACTAGAATTGCCGGGGAGCTGTTTTTT.

V and J are TRBV12-3 or TRBV12-4 and TRBJ1-4; D is possibly TRBD1 (5 bases). Trimming took 5 bases from V and 11 from J, leaving 15 bases between them. This CDR3 has 13 residues. CDR3 DNA: TGTGCCAGCAGTCGTCAGGGTGGGAGGAAACTGTTTTTT. This translates into CASSRQGGRKLFF.

V gene TRBV6-5 combines with J gene TRBJ1-2; 7 nucleotides agree with TRBD1. Germline V gene sequence: CDR1 MNHEY, CDR2 SVGAGI. The CDR3 spans 13 residues. With V trimmed by 5 bases and J by 2 bases, 2 bases remained unmatched. CDR3 residues: CASSPGQNYGYTF. Written as DNA, the CDR3 is TGTGCCAGCAGTCCGGGACAGAACTATGGCTACACCTTC.